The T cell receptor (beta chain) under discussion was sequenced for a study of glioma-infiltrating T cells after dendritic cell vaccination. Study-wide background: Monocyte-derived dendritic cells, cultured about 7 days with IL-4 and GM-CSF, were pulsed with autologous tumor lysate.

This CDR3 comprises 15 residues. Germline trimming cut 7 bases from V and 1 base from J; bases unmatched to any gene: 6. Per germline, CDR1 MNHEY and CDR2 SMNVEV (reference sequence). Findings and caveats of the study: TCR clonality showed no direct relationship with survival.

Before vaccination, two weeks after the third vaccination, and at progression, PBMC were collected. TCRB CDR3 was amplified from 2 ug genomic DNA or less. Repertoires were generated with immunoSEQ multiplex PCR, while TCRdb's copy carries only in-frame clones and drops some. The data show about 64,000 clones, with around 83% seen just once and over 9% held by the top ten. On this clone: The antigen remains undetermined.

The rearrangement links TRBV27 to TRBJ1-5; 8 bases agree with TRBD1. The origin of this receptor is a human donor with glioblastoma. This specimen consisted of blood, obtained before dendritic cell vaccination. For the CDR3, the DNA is TGTGCCAGCATCCCGGACAGGGTCAGCAATCAGCCCCAGCATTTT. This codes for CASIPDRVSNQPQHF.